The 27 T cell receptor beta chains below were found in one sample sequenced in a study of T cell repertoires in cytomegalovirus infection (dated by TCRdb to between 2017 and 2020). Sequencing was performed on an Illumina HiSeq 1500. The public reads were reprocessed in TCRdb via fastp at Q25 and MiXCR, keeping in-frame beta chains. One record per CDR3 amino acid sequence lists the most common genes and DNA. This sample has 200,000 to 300,000 distinct CDR3 sequences in its table, and roughly 10% of those were observed once. The ten largest clones capture around 16% of the sample. Sequences were obtained from PBMCs. Source of these receptors: a human donor in good health (CMV status not recorded). Some clones in this sample may be carry-over from other donors' samples.

In this sample, this clonotype turned up many times. The V call is TRBV7-2, the J call TRBJ2-5; 11 nucleotides align to TRBD2. The germline V gene encodes CDR1 SGHTA and CDR2 FQGNSA. The CDR3 spans 16 residues. Trimming cost V 4 bases and J 5 bases; bases outside gene matches: 9. The CDR3 here is CASSSQGTSGWETQYF. DNA for the CDR3: TGTGCCAGCAGCTCCCAAGGGACTAGCGGTTGGGAGACCCAGTACTTC.

The table lists this clonotype with many counts. CDR3 coding DNA: TGTGCCAGCAGCCAGGACAGGGTAAACTATGGCTACACCTTC. As protein: CASSQDRVNYGYTF. The V and J genes are TRBV7-2 and TRBJ1-2; 8 positions agree with TRBD1. Germline assignment: CDR1 SGHTA and CDR2 FQGNSA. The trim removed 5 bases at V and 2 bases at J, leaving 4 bases unmatched. The CDR3 is 14 residues long.

Many counts were recorded for this clonotype. The gene calls are TRBV29-1 and TRBJ1-2; no firm D call. Germline CDR1 SQVTM, CDR2 ANQGSEA. V gave up 2 bases and J gave up 9 bases, with 10 bases separating them. The CDR3 contains 11 residues. CDR3 sequence reads: CSVETVLSYTF. The DNA of the CDR3 is TGCAGCGTTGAAACAGTTCTAAGCTACACCTTC.

This clonotype showed up just a few times. V is TRBV7-2 and J is TRBJ1-5; 9 bases map to TRBD1. The germline CDR1 and CDR2 sequences are SGHTA and FQGNSA. The CDR3 extends over 15 amino acids. The V and J ends lost 5 bases and 3 bases, in that order; junction bases with no gene match: 5. CDR3 nucleotide sequence: TGTGCCAGCAGCCCCCGGACAGGGGTCAATCAGCCCCAGCATTTT. Its translation is CASSPRTGVNQPQHF.

This clonotype has only a few counts. Relative to the germline gene, one junction end is altered; a read error may explain this. This chain joins TRBV6-5 and TRBJ2-7, with 7 bases matching TRBD2. Germline CDR1 MNHEY, CDR2 SVGAGI. CDR3 length: 14 amino acids. Here the CDR3 DNA reads TGTGCCAGCAGAAAGCAAGCGGGAACCCCCCTTTTGGACTTC. This encodes CASRKQAGTPLLDF.

Only a few counts were recorded for this clonotype. The chain combines TRBV2 with TRBJ2-3; perhaps TRBD2 as D (5 bases). The CDR3 consists of 12 residues. The germline gives CDR1 SNHLY, CDR2 FYNNEI. Trimming removed 6 bases from V and 7 bases from J, with 11 bases in between. CDR3 in DNA: TGTGCCAGCAGGGTAGACGGGAATACGCAGTATTTT. Its protein is CASRVDGNTQYF. The variable domain in full, completed from reference TRBV2 and TRBJ2-3, reads EPEVTQTPSHQVTQMGQEVILRCVPISNHLYFYWYRQILGQKVEFLVSFYNNEISEKSEIFDDQFSVERPDGSNFTLKIRSTKLEDSAMYFCASRVDGNTQYFGPGTRLTVL.

This clonotype has at least ten counts. The chain couples TRBV20-1 to TRBJ2-3, with a possible D match to TRBD2 (6 bases). The germline gives CDR1 DFQATT, CDR2 SNEGSKA (reference sequence). The V gene lost 3 bases and the J gene lost 0 bases, with 13 bases spanning the gap. The CDR3 runs to 15 residues. The CDR3 DNA reads as TGCAGTGCTAGCGAACCGACTAGTAGCACAGATACGCAGTATTTT. This sequence encodes CSASEPTSSTDTQYF.

At least ten counts were recorded for this clonotype. This sequence joins TRBV12-3 or TRBV12-4 and TRBJ2-1, with 9 bases aligning to TRBD2. The CDR3 runs 16 residues. Unmatched junction bases numbered 12, after V lost 6 bases and J lost 6 bases. The CDR3 here is CASSPGTSRRSNEQFF. CDR3 DNA sequence: TGTGCCAGCAGCCCCGGGACTAGCAGACGGAGCAATGAGCAGTTCTTC.

This clonotype was seen only a few times. This rearrangement joins TRBV24-1 to TRBJ2-7; 7 nucleotides match TRBD1. The CDR3 spans 19 residues. Losses at the gene ends were 5 bases for V and 0 bases for J; bases not matched to a gene: 18. The germline CDR1 and CDR2 sequences are KGHDR and SFDVKD. Here the CDR3 reads CATSGYAGTVPQSSYEQYF. CDR3 DNA sequence: TGTGCCACCAGTGGTTACGCCGGGACAGTCCCACAGAGCTCCTACGAGCAGTACTTC.

This clonotype occurred many times. The chain links TRBV19 to TRBJ2-3; no definite D call. There are 15 residues in the CDR3. The germline V gene has CDR1 LNHDA and CDR2 SQIVND (reference sequence). V lost 7 bases and J lost 2, with 16 bases in between. CDR3 in DNA: TGTGCCAGTACCTCATGGGAAGCTAACACAGATACGCAGTATTTT. This gives the protein CASTSWEANTDTQYF.

This clonotype has ten or more counts. This sequence joins TRBV2 and TRBJ2-4, with TRBD2 matching 11 bases. The CDR3 consists of 14 residues. V trimming: 6 bases; J trimming: 3 bases; junction bases outside the gene matches: 1. Germline CDR1 is SNHLY and CDR2 is FYNNEI. The CDR3 loop is CASRGLAVKNIQYF. The CDR3, as DNA: TGTGCCAGCAGGGGACTAGCGGTCAAAAACATTCAGTACTTC.

The V call is TRBV4-2, the J call TRBJ1-4; TRBD1 agrees at 7 bases. The V segment lost 0 bases and the J segment 5 bases; nucleotides outside the gene matches: 6. This CDR3 region has 16 residues. Germline assignment: CDR1 LGHNA and CDR2 YNFKEQ. The CDR3: CASSQENGQENEKLFF. DNA of the CDR3: TGTGCCAGCAGCCAAGAAAACGGACAGGAAAATGAAAAACTGTTTTTT.

This clonotype was counted many times. The V and J genes are TRBV28 and TRBJ1-4, with D unclear. CDR3 length: 15 amino acids. V gave up 4 bases and J gave up 0 bases, with 9 bases separating them. Germline values: CDR1 MDHEN, CDR2 SYDVKM. CDR3 sequence reads: CASSSSGATNEKLFF. In nucleotides, the CDR3 is TGTGCCAGCAGTTCGAGCGGTGCAACTAATGAAAAACTGTTTTTT. Drawing the rest from reference TRBV28 and TRBJ1-4, the complete variable domain is DVKVTQSSRYLVKRTGEKVFLECVQDMDHENMFWYRQDPGLGLRLIYFSYDVKMKEKGDIPEGYSVSREKKERFSLILESASTNQTSMYLCASSSSGATNEKLFFGSGTQLSVL.

The J gene is TRBJ2-2, the V gene TRBV6-2 or TRBV6-3; D gene ambiguous. The CDR3 contains 15 residues. Germline values: CDR1 MNHEY, CDR2 SVGEGT. V gave up 2 bases and J gave up 2 bases, with 9 bases separating them. CDR3 nucleotides: TGTGCCAGCAGTTACGCCGGGTTTAACACCGGGGAGCTGTTTTTT. Translated: CASSYAGFNTGELFF.

Many counts were recorded for this clonotype. The chain combines TRBV7-6 with TRBJ2-7; D may be TRBD1 or TRBD2 (5 bases each). CDR3 length equals 14 residues. Trimming took 6 bases from V and 1 from J, leaving 13 bases between them. Germline loops: CDR1 SGHVS, CDR2 FNYEAQ. The CDR3 protein is CASRSWDGSYEQYF. The CDR3 DNA sequence: TGTGCCAGCAGGTCCTGGGACGGATCCTACGAGCAGTACTTC.

This clonotype was observed a few times. This chain links TRBV29-1 with TRBJ1-3; unclear D gene. Between the trimmed V and J ends, which lost 4 bases and 0 bases, there was a span of 7 bases. Germline CDR1 and CDR2: SQVTM and ANQGSEA. The CDR3 has 13 amino acids. The CDR3, as DNA: TGCAGCGTTGCTCACAGCTCTGGAAACACCATATATTTT. It encodes CSVAHSSGNTIYF.

V is TRBV6-1 and J is TRBJ1-6; unclear D gene. CDR3 length equals 18 residues. V lost 2 bases, J lost 0 bases, and 14 bases lay in between. The germline CDR1 and CDR2 sequences are MNHNS and SASEGT. Here the CDR3 DNA reads TGTGCCAGCAGTGAACGACCTGTCCCAGTCTCCTATAATTCACCCCTCCACTTT. Translating it yields CASSERPVPVSYNSPLHF.

In this sample, this clonotype turned up many times. The chain has TRBV7-8 and TRBJ2-3, with D possibly TRBD2 on 6 matching bases. The V end was cut by 1 base, the J end by 2 bases, with 13 bases between. The V gene's germline CDR1 is SGHVS and CDR2 FQNEAQ. This CDR3 has 16 residues. CDR3 bases: TGTGCCAGCAGCTTAGGCGCTAGCGCAGTCACAGATACGCAGTATTTT. Translating it yields CASSLGASAVTDTQYF.

This clonotype was picked up many times. This sequence joins TRBV7-2 and TRBJ2-1; TRBD1 might be the D (5 bases). This CDR3 has 13 amino acids. V was shortened by 5 bases and J by 8 bases, with 13 bases between the two germline ends. Per the germline V gene, CDR1 is SGHTA and CDR2 is FQGNSA. Written as DNA, the CDR3 is TGTGCCAGCAGCATCGGACAAATCGATGAGCAGTTCTTC. It is translated as CASSIGQIDEQFF.

Many counts were recorded for this clonotype. The chain is built from TRBV7-6 and TRBJ1-1, with D maybe TRBD1 (5 bases). Trimming pared 5 bases from V and 7 bases from J, leaving 11 bases between. CDR3 length: 12 amino acids. Germline assignment: CDR1 SGHVS and CDR2 FNYEAQ. The CDR3 protein is CASSTLDSEAFF. The DNA for the CDR3 is TGTGCCAGCAGCACCCTAGACAGTGAAGCTTTCTTT. The variable domain in full, completed from reference TRBV7-6 and TRBJ1-1, reads GAGVSQSPRYKVTKRGQDVALRCDPISGHVSLYWYRQALGQGPEFLTYFNYEAQQDKSGLPNDRFSAERPEGSISTLTIQRTEQRDSAMYRCASSTLDSEAFFGQGTRLTVV.

This clonotype showed up many times. V is TRBV7-9 and J is TRBJ2-1; 10 bases match TRBD1. V was pared by 2 bases and J by 5 bases, with 6 bases of the junction left unmatched. Germline V gene lookup returns CDR1 SEHNR and CDR2 FQNEAQ (reference sequence). The CDR3 has 16 residues. As DNA, the CDR3 is TGTGCCAGCAGCTTATCCCTCGGGACAGGGGACAATGAGCAGTTCTTC. Its translation: CASSLSLGTGDNEQFF.

This clonotype was recorded at least ten times. The V call is TRBV7-8, the J call TRBJ1-2; D unresolved. Deletions cut 2 bases from V and 8 bases from J, with 9 bases between. This CDR3 is 12 amino acids long. From germline, CDR1 is SGHVS and CDR2 FQNEAQ. Written as DNA, the CDR3 is TGTGCCAGCAGCTTAATCAGGACCGGCTACACCTTC. Its protein is CASSLIRTGYTF.

This clonotype was detected ten times or more. The V gene is TRBV11-2, the J gene TRBJ1-4; perhaps TRBD1 as D (5 bases). Per the germline V gene, CDR1 is SGHAT and CDR2 is FQNNGV. The V end lost 5 bases, the J end lost 6 bases, and 13 bases lay between the germline ends. The CDR3 contains 14 residues. CDR3 protein: CASSPGTVHEKLFF. The CDR3 nucleotides are TGTGCCAGCAGCCCCGGGACTGTACATGAAAAACTGTTTTTT.

The sample holds many counts of this clonotype. The chain has TRBV7-2 and TRBJ1-1, with 8 bases lining up with TRBD1. CDR3 size: 15 residues. V was pared by 5 bases and J by 1 base, with 6 bases of the junction left unmatched. Germline CDR1 and CDR2: SGHTA and FQGNSA. The CDR3 coding sequence is TGTGCCAGCAGCACACCCGGGACAGGGAACACTGAAGCTTTCTTT. Translation gives CASSTPGTGNTEAFF.

This clonotype has a count of ten or more. The chain recombines TRBV7-2 with TRBJ2-7; 12 bases fit TRBD2. Trimming cost V 5 bases and J 1 base; bases outside gene matches: 3. The CDR3 has 15 amino acids. Germline values: CDR1 SGHTA, CDR2 FQGNSA. CDR3 residues: CASSAGLAGSYEQYF. The CDR3 DNA follows: TGTGCCAGCAGCGCCGGACTAGCGGGGTCCTACGAGCAGTACTTC.

This clonotype was counted ten times or more. This chain uses TRBV7-8 with TRBJ2-3, with a tentative D call TRBD1 (5 bases). The CDR3 covers 15 residues. The ends were cut back, 4 bases at V and 2 bases at J, with 13 bases in the middle. Germline CDR1 is SGHVS and CDR2 is FQNEAQ. The CDR3 region is CASSSTRQTTDTQYF. CDR3 DNA: TGTGCCAGCAGCTCTACAAGACAGACCACAGATACGCAGTATTTT.

The table lists this clonotype with many counts. V is TRBV4-3 and J is TRBJ2-3; 8 nucleotides align to TRBD2. CDR3 length: 18 residues. Per the germline V gene, CDR1 is LGHNA and CDR2 is YSLEER. The ends lost 1 base at V and 1 base at J; junction bases unmatched: 10. The CDR3 loop is CASSQGRISGARTDTQYF. CDR3 sequence (DNA): TGCGCCAGCAGCCAAGGACGGATTAGCGGGGCCCGCACAGATACGCAGTATTTT.